These 25 T cell receptor beta chains share one sample of origin, sequenced in a study of T cell changes during pregnancy in multiple sclerosis. The repertoire was sequenced with immunoSEQ multiplex PCR; TCRdb's copy has only in-frame clones and lacks some. Of some 57,000 clones in the sample, roughly 89% are singletons; the top ten hold 0.49%. Specimen: CD4+ T cells from peripheral blood mononuclear cells, collected after pregnancy. Every receptor here comes from a female donor in good health, enrolled as a control in a pregnancy study.

This rearrangement joins TRBV2 to TRBJ2-1; 9 bases fit TRBD1. V gave up 6 bases and J gave up 9 bases; unmatched junction bases: 12. CDR1 SNHLY and CDR2 FYNNEI come from the germline V gene. The CDR3 is 15 amino acids. The CDR3 region is CASSYSGQGGGEQFF. The CDR3 DNA follows: TGTGCCAGCAGCTACTCGGGACAGGGCGGCGGTGAGCAGTTCTTC.

The V and J genes are TRBV30 and TRBJ1-4, with D uncertain. The length of the CDR3 is 14 residues. Deletions cut 1 base from V and 3 bases from J, with 9 bases between. The germline V gene encodes CDR1 GTSNPN and CDR2 SVGIG (reference sequence). DNA for the CDR3: TGTGCCTGGAGTGACGGTCGGGCTAATGAAAAACTGTTTTTT. Translation: CAWSDGRANEKLFF.

In its sample, this clone was seen a few times. This chain connects TRBV7-2 to TRBJ2-7; D not resolved. The V gene lost 2 bases and the J gene lost 3 bases, with 14 bases spanning the gap. The CDR3 is 15 residues long. Germline values: CDR1 SGHTA, CDR2 FQGNSA. The DNA of the CDR3 is TGTGCCAGCAGCTTATCCTACCGAGGAAGCTACGAGCAGTACTTC. Encoded protein: CASSLSYRGSYEQYF.

CDR3 sequence: CAWRPGQGAGDTQYF. CDR3 coding DNA: TGTGCCTGGAGACCGGGACAGGGTGCGGGGGATACGCAGTATTTT. The V gene is TRBV30, the J gene TRBJ2-3; 9 nucleotides line up with TRBD1. The CDR3 is 15 amino acids. Germline assignment: CDR1 GTSNPN and CDR2 SVGIG (reference sequence). V lost 3 bases and J lost 6; bases outside the gene matches: 10.

This clone was recorded only once. This chain uses TRBV7-9 with TRBJ2-1, with 7 bases fitting TRBD1. Germline CDR1 reads SEHNR; CDR2 reads FQNEAQ (reference sequence). The CDR3 extends over 17 amino acids. After removal of 5 bases from V and 0 bases from J, the junction contained 10 bases not matched to a gene. CDR3 nucleotide sequence: TGTGCCAGCAGCCCACAGGGGACCCTGAGCTCCTACAATGAGCAGTTCTTC. This sequence encodes CASSPQGTLSSYNEQFF.

The chain combines TRBV5-1 with TRBJ1-2; D is possibly TRBD1 (6 bases). From germline, CDR1 is SGHRS and CDR2 YFSETQ. Trimming shortened V by 0 bases and J by 2 bases, and 11 bases separated the two germline ends. The CDR3 loop spans 15 amino acids. The chain's CDR3 is CASSLDFQGNYGYTF. CDR3 bases: TGCGCCAGCAGCTTGGATTTTCAGGGGAACTATGGCTACACCTTC.

V gene TRBV14 combines with J gene TRBJ1-1; D possibly corresponds to TRBD1 (5 bases). V was clipped by 0 bases and J by 3 bases, with 11 bases between them. Germline V CDR1 and CDR2: SGHDN, FVKESK. The CDR3 extends over 15 amino acids. This CDR3 is CASSQDRGFYTEAFF. The CDR3 DNA reads TGTGCCAGCAGCCAAGATCGGGGGTTTTACACTGAAGCTTTCTTT.

This chain uses TRBV9 with TRBJ1-2; D remains unclear. CDR3 length: 16 residues. Germline V gives CDR1 SGDLS, CDR2 YYNGEE. V was trimmed by 1 base and J by 5 bases, leaving 18 bases between them. The CDR3 spells CASSVIPREAGYGYTF. The CDR3, as DNA: TGTGCCAGCAGCGTAATCCCACGGGAGGCAGGATATGGCTACACCTTC.

The chain combines TRBV7-6 with TRBJ2-1; TRBD2 is a possible D gene (6 bases). Trimming removed 4 bases from V and 5 bases from J, with 15 bases in between. The CDR3 runs 15 residues. In germline, CDR1 is SGHVS, CDR2 FNYEAQ. This CDR3 reads CASSSRRGKNNEQFF. CDR3 in DNA: TGTGCCAGCAGCTCCCGGAGGGGTAAGAACAATGAGCAGTTCTTC.

This clone was found once. The rearrangement links TRBV5-1 to TRBJ2-7, with TRBD1 identical over 10 bases. V shed 0 bases, J shed 3 bases, and the junction held 0 bases outside the gene matches. The germline V gene has CDR1 SGHRS and CDR2 YFSETQ. The CDR3 contains 14 residues. The CDR3 region is CASSLGDRGYEQYF. CDR3 coding DNA: TGCGCCAGCAGCTTGGGGGACAGGGGCTACGAGCAGTACTTC.

V and J are TRBV9 and TRBJ1-5; D unresolved. This CDR3 has 14 amino acids. The germline gives CDR1 SGDLS, CDR2 YYNGEE. Trimming shortened V by 0 bases and J by 9 bases, and 13 bases separated the two germline ends. The CDR3 protein is CASSVGLGEGPQHF. The CDR3 coding sequence is TGTGCCAGCAGCGTAGGACTCGGCGAAGGGCCCCAGCATTTT.

This rearrangement joins TRBV6-6 to TRBJ2-7; D possibly corresponds to TRBD2 (6 bases). Germline-derived CDR1 and CDR2 are MNHNY and SVGAGI (reference sequence). This CDR3 contains 12 residues. The germline V and J ends were trimmed by 6 bases and 5 bases, with 11 bases remaining between them. CDR3: CASRGGDHEQYF. CDR3 nucleotide sequence: TGTGCCAGCAGGGGAGGTGACCACGAGCAGTACTTC.

V usage is TRBV7-9 and J usage is TRBJ2-7, with D possibly being TRBD1 (6 bases). Per the germline V gene, CDR1 is SEHNR and CDR2 is FQNEAQ (reference sequence). Deletions cut 4 bases from V and 2 bases from J, with 15 bases between. CDR3 length: 15 residues. In DNA form, the CDR3 reads TGTGCCAGCAGCTCGCAGGGGCGAAACCCCTACGAGCAGTACTTC. It is translated as CASSSQGRNPYEQYF.

The chain employs TRBV30 and TRBJ1-4; a possible D gene is TRBD1 (5 bases). V gave up 3 bases and J gave up 4 bases, with 12 bases separating them. In germline, CDR1 is GTSNPN, CDR2 SVGIG (reference sequence). The CDR3 covers 14 residues. The CDR3 region has the DNA TGTGCCTGGAGCGCGGGACGGGTTAATGAAAAACTGTTTTTT. Translation gives CAWSAGRVNEKLFF.

The V call is TRBV18, the J call TRBJ1-1; 9 nucleotides match TRBD1. Trimming took 6 bases from V and 3 from J; bases not matched to a gene: 8. Germline CDR1 and CDR2: KGHSH and LQKENI. The CDR3 contains 15 residues. The CDR3 DNA is TGTGCCAGCTCCGGGGGACAGGGCCCGGACACTGAAGCTTTCTTT. This translates into CASSGGQGPDTEAFF.

A single count supports this clone. The chain uses TRBV9 and TRBJ2-5; D possibly corresponds to TRBD2 (5 bases). This CDR3 has 14 amino acids. The V gene lost 2 bases and the J gene lost 0 bases, with 8 bases spanning the gap. Germline CDR1 and CDR2: SGDLS and YYNGEE. The CDR3 is CASSVRANQETQYF. The DNA for the CDR3 is TGTGCCAGCAGCGTGAGGGCTAACCAAGAGACCCAGTACTTC.

This chain joins TRBV2 and TRBJ1-4; 8 bases map to TRBD1. This CDR3 region has 16 residues. After removal of 6 bases from V and 3 bases from J, the junction contained 9 bases not matched to a gene. Looked up from germline, CDR1 is SNHLY and CDR2 is FYNNEI. CDR3 nucleotide sequence: TGTGCCAGCAGGGGGACAGGAGGAAGCCCTAATGAAAAACTGTTTTTT. The encoded protein is CASRGTGGSPNEKLFF. Drawing the rest from reference TRBV2 and TRBJ1-4, the complete variable domain is EPEVTQTPSHQVTQMGQEVILRCVPISNHLYFYWYRQILGQKVEFLVSFYNNEISEKSEIFDDQFSVERPDGSNFTLKIRSTKLEDSAMYFCASRGTGGSPNEKLFFGSGTQLSVL.

The chain is built from TRBV6-5 and TRBJ1-5; D gene unclear. The CDR3 loop spans 14 amino acids. The germline V gene encodes CDR1 MNHEY and CDR2 SVGAGI. Trimming removed 6 bases from V and 4 bases from J, with 13 bases in between. Here the CDR3 reads CASSRDNTNQPQHF. Written as DNA, the CDR3 is TGTGCCAGCAGCCGGGATAATACTAATCAGCCCCAGCATTTT.

The chain has TRBV7-2 and TRBJ2-2, with D perhaps TRBD1 (7 bases). The V end lost 3 bases, the J end lost 5 bases, and 13 bases lay between the germline ends. CDR1 is SGHTA and CDR2 is FQGNSA in the germline V gene. The CDR3 is 15 residues long. The CDR3 loop reads CASSFFQGGTGELFF. For the CDR3, the DNA is TGTGCCAGCAGCTTTTTCCAGGGGGGAACCGGGGAGCTGTTTTTT.

The chain couples TRBV7-2 to TRBJ2-7, with D possibly being TRBD2 (5 bases). The germline V gene encodes CDR1 SGHTA and CDR2 FQGNSA. The CDR3 consists of 14 residues. With 1 base removed from V and 6 bases from J, the gap between germline ends came to 13 bases. The CDR3 is CASSLVTLAIEQYF. DNA for the CDR3: TGTGCCAGCAGCTTAGTCACTCTAGCTATCGAGCAGTACTTC.

The sample holds one count of this clone. The gene calls are TRBV11-2 and TRBJ1-1, with 7 bases matching TRBD1. In germline, CDR1 is SGHAT, CDR2 FQNNGV. The CDR3 totals 14 residues. J lost 0 bases, V lost 10 bases, and 8 bases had no gene match. The CDR3: CATRGGVMNTEAFF. The CDR3 DNA reads TGTGCCACCAGGGGGGGGGTTATGAACACTGAAGCTTTCTTT.

The V gene is TRBV5-4, the J gene TRBJ2-1, with TRBD1 identical over 11 bases. After removal of 3 bases from V and 2 bases from J, the junction contained 1 base not matched to a gene. CDR3 length: 15 residues. CDR1 is SGHNT and CDR2 is YYREEE in the germline V gene (reference sequence). CDR3: CASSSGQGAYNEQFF. CDR3 DNA sequence: TGTGCCAGCAGCTCGGGACAGGGGGCCTACAATGAGCAGTTCTTC.

This clone showed up just once. The CDR3 region is CASGLVDRGNYYSNQPQHF. Here the CDR3 DNA reads TGTGCTAGTGGTTTGGTAGACAGGGGGAATTATTATAGCAATCAGCCCCAGCATTTT. The chain is built from TRBV12-5 and TRBJ1-5; 9 bases agree with TRBD1. The CDR3 contains 19 residues. Germline assignment: CDR1 LGHNT and CDR2 FRNRAP. V shed 0 bases, J shed 0 bases, and the junction held 9 bases outside the gene matches.

The rearrangement links TRBV4-1 to TRBJ2-7; 9 bases map to TRBD1. Germline CDR1 MGHRA, CDR2 YSYEKL. CDR3 length: 17 amino acids. The junction had 6 bases not matched to a gene; V was cut back by 0 bases and J by 0 bases. The CDR3 reads CASSQETGTGLSYEQYF. The CDR3 DNA is TGCGCCAGCAGCCAAGAGACCGGGACAGGGCTCTCCTACGAGCAGTACTTC.

This clone is a singleton in its sample. The chain couples TRBV5-1 to TRBJ2-1; 7 bases align to TRBD1. V was clipped by 4 bases and J by 0 bases; unmatched bases: 4. CDR1 and CDR2 (germline): SGHRS, YFSETQ. The CDR3 spans 15 residues. CDR3 loop: CASSTGESSYNEQFF. The CDR3 DNA reads as TGCGCCAGCAGCACAGGGGAGTCCTCCTACAATGAGCAGTTCTTC.